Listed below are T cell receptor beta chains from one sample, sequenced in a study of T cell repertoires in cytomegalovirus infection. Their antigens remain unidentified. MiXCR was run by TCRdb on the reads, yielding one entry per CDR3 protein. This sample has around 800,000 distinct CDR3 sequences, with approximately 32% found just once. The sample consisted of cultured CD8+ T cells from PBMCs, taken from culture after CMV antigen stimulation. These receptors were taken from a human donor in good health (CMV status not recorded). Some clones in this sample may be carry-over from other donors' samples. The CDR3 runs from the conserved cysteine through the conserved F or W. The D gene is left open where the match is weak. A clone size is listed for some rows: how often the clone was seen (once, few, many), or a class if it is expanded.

cdr3_nt: TGCGCCAGCAGCCAAACCGTGCAATCCAATGAGCAGTTCTTC
cdr3_aa: CASSQTVQSNEQFF
d_call: .
clone_size: few
v_call: TRBV4-1
j_call: TRBJ2-1

cdr3_nt: TGTGGCAGCAGCCCCCCGAGTAGCGGCTCCTACAATGAGCAGTTCTTC
cdr3_aa: CGSSPPSSGSYNEQFF
d_call: .
clone_size: .
v_call: TRBV7-6
j_call: TRBJ2-1

cdr3_nt: TGTGCCACCCGGACAGGGTCCGTCGATGAGCAGTTCTTC
cdr3_aa: CATRTGSVDEQFF
d_call: TRBD1
clone_size: .
v_call: TRBV24-1
j_call: TRBJ2-1

cdr3_nt: TGCGCCAGCAGCCAAGATTCAGGGTCCGGGCTCGATGAGCAGTTCTTC
cdr3_aa: CASSQDSGSGLDEQFF
d_call: .
clone_size: .
v_call: TRBV4-3
j_call: TRBJ2-1

cdr3_nt: TGTGCCAGCAAGTCTGGAGCAATGAACACTGAAGCTTTCTTT
cdr3_aa: CASKSGAMNTEAFF
d_call: .
clone_size: .
v_call: TRBV27
j_call: TRBJ1-1

cdr3_nt: TGTGCCAGCAGCACCCGGGACAGGTTCACTGAAGCTTTCTTT
cdr3_aa: CASSTRDRFTEAFF
d_call: TRBD1
clone_size: many
v_call: TRBV7-2
j_call: TRBJ1-1

cdr3_nt: TGCGCCAGCCAAGATTTCAATGAGCAGTTCTTC
cdr3_aa: CASQDFNEQFF
d_call: .
clone_size: .
v_call: TRBV5-1
j_call: TRBJ2-1

cdr3_nt: TGTGCTAGCTCCTTCGCCACAGGGGCGAACACCGGGGAGCTGTTTTTT
cdr3_aa: CASSFATGANTGELFF
d_call: TRBD1
clone_size: .
v_call: TRBV7-6
j_call: TRBJ2-2

cdr3_nt: TGTGCCAGCAGTGTAGCCGGGAGCTACAATGAGCAGTTCTTC
cdr3_aa: CASSVAGSYNEQFF
d_call: .
clone_size: few
v_call: TRBV27
j_call: TRBJ2-1

cdr3_nt: TGTGCCAGCAGCACCCAAGGCGGGGGTGGCTACACCTTC
cdr3_aa: CASSTQGGGGYTF
d_call: .
clone_size: few
v_call: TRBV7-9
j_call: TRBJ1-2

cdr3_nt: TGTGCCAGCAGCGGATTGCCGGGGAGTGGGGGCACAGATACGCAGTATTTT
cdr3_aa: CASSGLPGSGGTDTQYF
d_call: .
clone_size: once
v_call: TRBV6-1
j_call: TRBJ2-3

cdr3_nt: TGTGCCAGCAGCTTAGAGCCCGGACAGGCGTTGAGCAATCAGCCCCAGCATTTT
cdr3_aa: CASSLEPGQALSNQPQHF
d_call: TRBD1
clone_size: many
v_call: TRBV7-6
j_call: TRBJ1-5

cdr3_nt: TGTGCCAGCAGCCAGGTCATCAGAGAGACCCAGTACTTC
cdr3_aa: CASSQVIRETQYF
d_call: .
clone_size: few
v_call: TRBV28
j_call: TRBJ2-5

cdr3_nt: TGTGCCAGCAGCTCACCGGGACAGGGCTCTCAGGAGACCCAGTACTTC
cdr3_aa: CASSSPGQGSQETQYF
d_call: TRBD1
clone_size: .
v_call: TRBV7-9
j_call: TRBJ2-5

cdr3_nt: TGTGCCAGCACCATAGGGGGGGCTTGGACTGAAGCTTTCTTT
cdr3_aa: CASTIGGAWTEAFF
d_call: .
clone_size: .
v_call: TRBV6-2/TRBV6-3
j_call: TRBJ1-1

cdr3_nt: TGTGCCAGCAAGTTTTTGTTGGGTGGCTACAATGAGCAGTTCTTC
cdr3_aa: CASKFLLGGYNEQFF
d_call: .
clone_size: .
v_call: TRBV27
j_call: TRBJ2-1

cdr3_nt: TGTGCCAGCACCTCAGGGGGCTCCTTCAATGAGCAGTTCTTC
cdr3_aa: CASTSGGSFNEQFF
d_call: TRBD1
clone_size: few
v_call: TRBV12-3/TRBV12-4
j_call: TRBJ2-1

cdr3_nt: TGCAGTGCCTCCACGACCGGGACAGGGGATTACAATGAGCAGTTCTTC
cdr3_aa: CSASTTGTGDYNEQFF
d_call: TRBD1
clone_size: few
v_call: TRBV20-1
j_call: TRBJ2-1

cdr3_nt: TGTGCCAGCACCTCTGTTGGGGGGATCGGCGAGCAGTACTTC
cdr3_aa: CASTSVGGIGEQYF
d_call: .
clone_size: many
v_call: TRBV7-9
j_call: TRBJ2-7

cdr3_nt: TGTGCCAGCAGCTCGAGGGGGACAGGAGGCTACACCTTC
cdr3_aa: CASSSRGTGGYTF
d_call: TRBD1
clone_size: .
v_call: TRBV7-6
j_call: TRBJ1-2

cdr3_nt: TGTGCCAGCAGCTTACTGGGACTAGCGTTATCAGATACGCAGTATTTT
cdr3_aa: CASSLLGLALSDTQYF
d_call: TRBD2
clone_size: few
v_call: TRBV7-8
j_call: TRBJ2-3

cdr3_nt: TGTGCCAGCAGTTTATTCTGGACGGCAGACCAAGAGACCCAGTACTTC
cdr3_aa: CASSLFWTADQETQYF
d_call: .
clone_size: few
v_call: TRBV27
j_call: TRBJ2-5

cdr3_nt: TGTGCCACCAGTCGGACAGCTCAAGAGACCCAGTACTTC
cdr3_aa: CATSRTAQETQYF
d_call: .
clone_size: many
v_call: TRBV7-2
j_call: TRBJ2-5

cdr3_nt: TGTGCCAGCCTGCTGACAGTTGGCTCACCCCTCCACTTT
cdr3_aa: CASLLTVGSPLHF
d_call: .
clone_size: few
v_call: TRBV27
j_call: TRBJ1-6

cdr3_nt: TGTGCCAGCACCCGAGGAAGCGGCACAGATACGCAGTATTTT
cdr3_aa: CASTRGSGTDTQYF
d_call: .
clone_size: .
v_call: TRBV5-4
j_call: TRBJ2-3

cdr3_nt: TGTGCCAGCAGGTCCGGGACAGGGGGCCTGTCCTCTGGGGCCAACGTCCTGACTTTC
cdr3_aa: CASRSGTGGLSSGANVLTF
d_call: TRBD1
clone_size: many
v_call: TRBV6-1
j_call: TRBJ2-6

cdr3_nt: TGTGCCAGCAGCTCCCGGGACACGAGCTCCTACAATGAGCAGTTCTTC
cdr3_aa: CASSSRDTSSYNEQFF
d_call: .
clone_size: .
v_call: TRBV7-6
j_call: TRBJ2-1

cdr3_nt: TGTGCCAGCAGTACCAGACCGACACCTATTAACTATGGCTACACCTTC
cdr3_aa: CASSTRPTPINYGYTF
d_call: .
clone_size: .
v_call: TRBV27
j_call: TRBJ1-2

cdr3_nt: TGTGCCAGCAGTCGGTTAGCGGATGAGCAGTTCTTC
cdr3_aa: CASSRLADEQFF
d_call: .
clone_size: .
v_call: TRBV12-3/TRBV12-4
j_call: TRBJ2-1

cdr3_nt: TGCAGCGTTGGGCAGGGCGTTGGCTACACCTTC
cdr3_aa: CSVGQGVGYTF
d_call: .
clone_size: .
v_call: TRBV29-1
j_call: TRBJ1-2

cdr3_nt: TGTGCCAGCAGTTTGATGAGGGGCGCCTTCAATGAGCAGTTCTTC
cdr3_aa: CASSLMRGAFNEQFF
d_call: .
clone_size: .
v_call: TRBV11-2
j_call: TRBJ2-1

cdr3_nt: TGTGCCAGCAGCTTAGTCGGCAACTACGAGCAGTACTTC
cdr3_aa: CASSLVGNYEQYF
d_call: .
clone_size: many
v_call: TRBV7-9
j_call: TRBJ2-7

cdr3_nt: TGTGCCAGCAGCCCGAACTCGGGGGAAACGGACACTGAAGCTTTCTTT
cdr3_aa: CASSPNSGETDTEAFF
d_call: .
clone_size: .
v_call: TRBV7-4
j_call: TRBJ1-1

cdr3_nt: TGTGCCAGCAGTGATTGGGACAGGGATAGGGAGACCCAGTACTTC
cdr3_aa: CASSDWDRDRETQYF
d_call: TRBD1
clone_size: once
v_call: TRBV25-1
j_call: TRBJ2-5

cdr3_nt: TGTGCCAGCAGTGATCTTGATCACACAGATACGCAGTATTTT
cdr3_aa: CASSDLDHTDTQYF
d_call: .
clone_size: .
v_call: TRBV2
j_call: TRBJ2-3

cdr3_nt: TGTGCCAGCAGCTTAGCAGGGACGCAAGGCCCAGCTAACTATGGCTACACCTTC
cdr3_aa: CASSLAGTQGPANYGYTF
d_call: .
clone_size: many
v_call: TRBV7-2
j_call: TRBJ1-2

cdr3_nt: TGTGCCAGCAGTGGGACACCCATGTACGAGCAGTACTTC
cdr3_aa: CASSGTPMYEQYF
d_call: .
clone_size: few
v_call: TRBV6-4
j_call: TRBJ2-7